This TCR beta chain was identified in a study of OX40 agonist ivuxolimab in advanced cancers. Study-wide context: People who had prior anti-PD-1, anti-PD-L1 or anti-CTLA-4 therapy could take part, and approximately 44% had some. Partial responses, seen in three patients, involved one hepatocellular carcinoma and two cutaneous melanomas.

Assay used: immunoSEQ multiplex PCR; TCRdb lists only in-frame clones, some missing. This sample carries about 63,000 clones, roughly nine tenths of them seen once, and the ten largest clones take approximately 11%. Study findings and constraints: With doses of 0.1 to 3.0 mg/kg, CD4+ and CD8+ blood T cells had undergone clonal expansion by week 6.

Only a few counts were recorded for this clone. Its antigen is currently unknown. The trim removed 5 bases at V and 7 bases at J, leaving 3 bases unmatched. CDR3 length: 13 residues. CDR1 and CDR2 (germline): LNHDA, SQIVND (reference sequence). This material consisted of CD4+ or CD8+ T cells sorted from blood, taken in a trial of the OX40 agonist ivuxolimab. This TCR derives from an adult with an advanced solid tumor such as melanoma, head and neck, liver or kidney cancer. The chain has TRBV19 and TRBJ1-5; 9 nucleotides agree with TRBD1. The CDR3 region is CASSDRGGQPQHF. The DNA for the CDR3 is TGTGCCAGTAGTGACAGGGGGGGACAGCCCCAGCATTTT.